One sample yielded the 28 T cell receptor beta chains listed below, sequenced in a study of OX40 agonist ivuxolimab in advanced cancers. TCRdb's copy holds only in-frame clones and misses some; the assay was immunoSEQ multiplex PCR. The table includes 50,000 to 65,000 clones, roughly 87% detected once. Source: CD4+ or CD8+ T cells sorted from blood, taken in a trial of the OX40 agonist ivuxolimab. The receptors originated from an adult with an advanced solid tumor such as melanoma, head and neck, liver or kidney cancer.

The chain uses TRBV6-1 and TRBJ1-4; TRBD1 is a possible D gene (6 bases). From germline, CDR1 is MNHNS and CDR2 SASEGT. The CDR3 contains 12 residues. V was shortened by 2 bases and J by 13 bases, with 11 bases between the two germline ends. Here the CDR3 reads CASSEQGHRLFF. The CDR3 nucleotides are TGTGCCAGCAGTGAACAGGGACACAGACTGTTTTTT.

The chain links TRBV6-1 to TRBJ2-5, with 7 bases identical to TRBD2. Per germline, CDR1 MNHNS and CDR2 SASEGT. J lost 5 bases, V lost 1 base, and 7 bases had no gene match. This CDR3 is 15 amino acids long. Here the CDR3 reads CASSEERTSRETQYF. As DNA, the CDR3 is TGTGCCAGCAGTGAAGAAAGGACTAGTCGCGAGACCCAGTACTTC.

The chain recombines TRBV5-6 with TRBJ1-2, with 7 bases matching TRBD1. CDR1 and CDR2 from the germline V gene are SGHDT and YYEEEE. V gave up 5 bases and J gave up 4 bases; unmatched junction bases: 11. The CDR3 loop spans 15 amino acids. CDR3 DNA: TGTGCCAGCAGTTGGGGTCACAGGGGAGGCTATGGCTACACCTTC. Translated, it gives CASSWGHRGGYGYTF.

This clone showed up just a few times. The chain employs TRBV29-1 and TRBJ2-3; D gene ambiguous. Deletions cut 2 bases from V and 2 bases from J, with 5 bases between. The CDR3 has 12 residues. CDR1 is SQVTM and CDR2 is ANQGSEA in the germline V gene. For the CDR3, the DNA is TGCAGCGTTGAAATGGACACAGATACGCAGTATTTT. It codes for CSVEMDTDTQYF.

The chain joins TRBV10-3 to TRBJ2-5; the match to TRBD1 covers 8 bases. The closer fit of TRBJ2-7 to the DNA end suggests the J call may be wrong. This CDR3 is 16 amino acids long. The germline CDR1 and CDR2 sequences are ENHRY and SYGVKD. Here the CDR3 DNA reads TGTGCCATCAGTGACCTGGATAGGACAGGGATATACGAGCAGTACTTC. Translated, it gives CAISDLDRTGIYEQYF.

The chain joins TRBV5-1 to TRBJ2-6, with D unresolved. Trimming took off 3 bases at V and 0 bases at J, with 10 bases between the two ends. The germline gives CDR1 SGHRS, CDR2 YFSETQ. The CDR3 runs 16 residues. CDR3 nucleotides: TGCGCCAGCAGCTCAGGACCCATCTCTGGGGCCAACGTCCTGACTTTC. Translating it yields CASSSGPISGANVLTF.

As concerns this clone: This sample also contains other DNA sequences that code for the same CDR3. The rearrangement uses TRBV30 and TRBJ2-2; D gene unclear. CDR1 and CDR2 (germline): GTSNPN, SVGIG (reference sequence). The length of the CDR3 is 14 residues. The V end was cut by 3 bases, the J end by 0 bases, with 8 bases between. DNA of the CDR3: TGTGCCTGGAGCGGTCGTCCGAACACCGGGGAGCTGTTTTTT. The encoded protein is CAWSGRPNTGELFF.

V gene TRBV5-1 combines with J gene TRBJ2-3; 10 nucleotides match TRBD2. Per germline, CDR1 SGHRS and CDR2 YFSETQ. The CDR3 extends over 16 amino acids. The junction had 9 bases not matched to a gene; V was cut back by 4 bases and J by 4 bases. CDR3: CASSDGLAALSDTQYF. In nucleotides, the CDR3 is TGCGCCAGCAGCGACGGACTAGCGGCTCTCTCAGATACGCAGTATTTT.

The chain employs TRBV6-5 and TRBJ1-2, with D unresolved. The length of the CDR3 is 14 residues. The V gene's germline CDR1 is MNHEY and CDR2 SVGAGI. Trimming removed 0 bases at V and 2 bases at J, with 7 bases between. For the CDR3, the DNA is TGTGCCAGCAGTTACTCGACGGGGAACTATGGCTACACCTTC. Its protein is CASSYSTGNYGYTF.

The V gene is TRBV6-5, the J gene TRBJ2-1; tentatively, D is TRBD1 or TRBD2 (6 bases each). Germline CDR1 is MNHEY and CDR2 is SVGAGI. V was trimmed by 1 base and J by 4 bases, leaving 8 bases between them. The CDR3 covers 14 residues. The CDR3 DNA is TGTGCCAGCAGTTACTTAGGGGGGTACAATGAGCAGTTCTTC. Amino acids: CASSYLGGYNEQFF.

The chain combines TRBV11-2 with TRBJ2-3; 13 bases are a match to TRBD2. V shed 5 bases, J shed 7 bases, and the junction held 9 bases outside the gene matches. This CDR3 is built from 16 residues. CDR1 is SGHAT, CDR2 FQNNGV, per germline. Here the CDR3 DNA reads TGTGCCAGCAGCCCAAGACTAGCGGGAGGCCCAAATACGCAGTATTTT. Protein: CASSPRLAGGPNTQYF.

The chain employs TRBV18 and TRBJ1-4; no clear D gene. Deletions cut 7 bases from V and 8 bases from J, with 14 bases between. This CDR3 has 13 residues. Germline CDR1 KGHSH, CDR2 LQKENI. The CDR3 protein is CASYPGGGEKLFF. In DNA form, the CDR3 reads TGTGCCAGCTACCCCGGCGGCGGGGAAAAACTGTTTTTT.

The rearrangement links TRBV28 to TRBJ2-3, with D uncertain. This CDR3 comprises 14 residues. V gave up 6 bases and J gave up 3 bases, with 13 bases separating them. CDR1 and CDR2 (germline): MDHEN, SYDVKM. CDR3 in amino acids: CASSPRAATDTQYF. The CDR3 DNA sequence: TGTGCCAGCAGCCCAAGGGCGGCTACAGATACGCAGTATTTT.

The chain uses TRBV28 and TRBJ1-3; tentative D call: TRBD1 (5 bases). Germline V CDR1 and CDR2: MDHEN, SYDVKM. V lost 2 bases, J lost 2 bases, and 10 bases lay in between. The CDR3 loop spans 15 amino acids. CDR3 sequence (DNA): TGTGCCAGCAGTTTAGGGGCCGACCCTGGAAACACCATATATTTT. It codes for CASSLGADPGNTIYF.

The chain combines TRBV7-3 with TRBJ1-1; D remains ambiguous. The CDR3 is 13 amino acids. The germline gives CDR1 SGHTA, CDR2 FQGTGA. V was shortened by 5 bases and J by 3 bases, with 10 bases between the two germline ends. CDR3 residues: CASSPQRDTEAFF. The CDR3 DNA reads TGTGCCAGCAGCCCCCAGCGGGACACTGAAGCTTTCTTT.

J is TRBJ2-7 and V is TRBV4-2; no clear D. Per the germline V gene, CDR1 is LGHNA and CDR2 is YNFKEQ. V lost 0 bases to trimming and J lost 6 bases, with 6 bases between them. The CDR3 runs to 12 residues. The chain's CDR3 is CASSQDFGEQYF. CDR3 DNA sequence: TGTGCCAGCAGCCAAGATTTCGGCGAGCAGTACTTC.

The CDR3 spells CASSWTGVGEQYF. In DNA, the CDR3 is TGTGCCAGCAGCTGGACAGGGGTGGGCGAGCAGTACTTC. The chain uses TRBV5-6 and TRBJ2-7; TRBD1 agrees at 9 bases. The length of the CDR3 is 13 residues. Germline V lookup: CDR1 SGHDT, CDR2 YYEEEE. V shed 3 bases and J 6 bases; nucleotides not matched to a gene: 4. Looking up the rest from reference TRBV5-6 and TRBJ2-7 gives the full variable domain: DAGVTQSPTHLIKTRGQQVTLRCSPKSGHDTVSWYQQALGQGPQFIFQYYEEEERQRGNFPDRFSGHQFPNYSSELNVNALLLGDSALYLCASSWTGVGEQYFGPGTRLTVT.

The rearrangement links TRBV6-6 to TRBJ1-2; D might be TRBD1 (5 bases). The V end was cut by 5 bases, the J end by 1 base, with 14 bases between. CDR3 size: 15 residues. Germline CDR1 and CDR2: MNHNY and SVGAGI (reference sequence). The CDR3 loop reads CASSPREVSNYGYTF. The CDR3 DNA reads as TGTGCCAGCAGTCCCAGGGAAGTCAGTAACTATGGCTACACCTTC.

This clone was seen only a few times. The V gene is TRBV5-4, the J gene TRBJ2-5, with TRBD2 matching over 10 bases. CDR3 length: 15 amino acids. Germline lookup yields CDR1 SGHNT and CDR2 YYREEE (reference sequence). With 0 bases clipped from V and 5 bases from J, the junction kept 4 bases outside the gene matches. The CDR3 region has the DNA TGTGCCAGCAGCTTGGGTAGCGGGAGGCGGGAGACCCAGTACTTC. Translated: CASSLGSGRRETQYF.

This clone was seen a few times. Other DNA sequences in this specimen translate into the identical CDR3. The rearrangement links TRBV7-8 to TRBJ2-3, with a weak D call TRBD2 (5 bases). CDR3 length: 13 amino acids. CDR1 is SGHVS, CDR2 FQNEAQ, per germline. The V and J ends lost 0 bases and 6 bases respectively, with 7 bases between them. Here the CDR3 DNA reads TGTGCCAGCAGCTTAGCGGGAGCGGATACGCAGTATTTT. It encodes CASSLAGADTQYF.

The chain uses TRBV14 and TRBJ2-4, with D hard to call. V was cut by 0 bases and J by 7 bases, with 7 bases left in between. This CDR3 spans 13 amino acids. Germline CDR1 and CDR2: SGHDN and FVKESK. The chain's CDR3 is CASSQELGNIQYF. The DNA of the CDR3 is TGTGCCAGCAGCCAAGAGCTGGGGAACATTCAGTACTTC.

V is TRBV2 and J is TRBJ2-2; TRBD1 might be the D (5 bases). Germline V gene sequence: CDR1 SNHLY, CDR2 FYNNEI. The CDR3 has 14 amino acids. V lost 7 bases and J lost 5, with 14 bases in between. The CDR3 nucleotides read TGTGCCAGCATTCGGACAAGAGAGACCGGGGAGCTGTTTTTT. This encodes CASIRTRETGELFF. Full variable domain (missing parts from reference TRBV2 and TRBJ2-2): EPEVTQTPSHQVTQMGQEVILRCVPISNHLYFYWYRQILGQKVEFLVSFYNNEISEKSEIFDDQFSVERPDGSNFTLKIRSTKLEDSAMYFCASIRTRETGELFFGEGSRLTVL.

The CDR3 loop is CASSPTTTGGAYNEQFF. CDR3 DNA: TGTGCCAGCTCACCCACTACGACAGGGGGCGCTTACAATGAGCAGTTCTTC. The chain uses TRBV18 and TRBJ2-1; 10 bases are shared with TRBD1. V gave up 3 bases and J gave up 4 bases; unmatched junction bases: 9. The CDR3 length is 17 residues. Germline values: CDR1 KGHSH, CDR2 LQKENI.

This chain uses TRBV18 with TRBJ2-2, with D possibly being TRBD1 or TRBD2 (5 bases each). The CDR3 has 18 amino acids. Germline V gene data show CDR1 as KGHSH and CDR2 as LQKENI. V shed 4 bases and J shed 1 base, with 19 bases lying between them. The DNA for the CDR3 is TGTGCCAGCTCACGCTTTGTAGCCGGGACGGAGAACACCGGGGAGCTGTTTTTT. Translating gives CASSRFVAGTENTGELFF.

V usage is TRBV11-1 and J usage is TRBJ2-7, with TRBD2 matching over 8 bases. The CDR3 is 15 amino acids. The junction had 12 bases not matched to a gene; V was cut back by 6 bases and J by 5 bases. Germline CDR1 reads SGHAT; CDR2 reads FQDESV (reference sequence). The CDR3 protein is CASSQAGVSYNEQYF. In nucleotides, the CDR3 is TGTGCCAGCAGTCAAGCGGGAGTGAGCTATAACGAGCAGTACTTC.

V and J are TRBV14 and TRBJ2-1; 7 bases match TRBD1. The CDR3 loop spans 13 amino acids. V was clipped by 4 bases and J by 8 bases; unmatched bases: 5. Germline values: CDR1 SGHDN, CDR2 FVKESK. The CDR3 sequence is CASSPGQAYEQFF. The CDR3 DNA reads TGTGCCAGCAGCCCCGGACAGGCCTATGAGCAGTTCTTC.

The chain uses TRBV4-1 and TRBJ2-7, with 10 bases fitting TRBD2. There are 15 residues in the CDR3. The germline V gene encodes CDR1 MGHRA and CDR2 YSYEKL. Trimming cost V 0 bases and J 5 bases; bases outside gene matches: 4. The CDR3 sequence is CASSQDSGRYDEQYF. The CDR3 region has the DNA TGCGCCAGCAGCCAAGATAGCGGGAGGTACGACGAGCAGTACTTC.

This chain links TRBV27 with TRBJ2-5; 8 bases are shared with TRBD1. The last part of the DNA fits TRBJ2-7 better; the J call may be wrong. This CDR3 has 15 residues. The V gene's germline CDR1 is MNHEY and CDR2 SMNVEV (reference sequence). CDR3 in amino acids: CASSEGTGGRYEQYF. CDR3 DNA sequence: TGTGCCAGCAGCGAGGGGACAGGAGGTCGGTACGAGCAGTACTTC.